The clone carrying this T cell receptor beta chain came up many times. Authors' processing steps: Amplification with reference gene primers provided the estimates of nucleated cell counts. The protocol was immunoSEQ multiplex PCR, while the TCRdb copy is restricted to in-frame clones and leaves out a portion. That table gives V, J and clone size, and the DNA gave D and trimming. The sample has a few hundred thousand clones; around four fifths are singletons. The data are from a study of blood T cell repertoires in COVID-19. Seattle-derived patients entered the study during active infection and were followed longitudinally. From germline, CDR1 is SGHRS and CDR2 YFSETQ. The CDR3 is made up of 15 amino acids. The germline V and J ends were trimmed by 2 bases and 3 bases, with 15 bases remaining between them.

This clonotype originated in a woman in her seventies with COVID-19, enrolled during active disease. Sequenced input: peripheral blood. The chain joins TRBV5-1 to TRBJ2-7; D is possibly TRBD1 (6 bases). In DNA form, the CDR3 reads TGCGCCAGCAGCTTCGGGACACCGATGGGCTACGAGCAGTACTTC. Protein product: CASSFGTPMGYEQYF.